This TCR beta chain was found in a study of shared clonotypes between healthy human individuals. Clones were read by immunoSEQ multiplex PCR, and TCRdb kept only the in-frame ones, dropping some. The profile shows some 2 million clones, roughly 95% of them singletons. CDR3 length equals 12 residues. Germline-derived CDR1 and CDR2 are SNHLY and FYNNEI. The germline V and J ends were trimmed by 8 bases and 0 bases, with 6 bases remaining between them. Naive-designated CD8 cells lacked CD45RO, were positively enriched for CCR7, and omitted terminally differentiated effector memory CD45RA+ cells. V usage is TRBV2 and J usage is TRBJ2-3; D gene unclear. Sequenced: naive CD8+ T cells sorted from blood. The receptor's source is a man aged 18 to 35 in good health. CDR3 residues: CASLASTDTQYF. CDR3 DNA: TGTGCCAGCTTAGCTAGCACAGATACGCAGTATTTT.